A selection of T cell receptor beta chains follows, all from one sample in a study of CD8 T cells in Susac syndrome. TCRdb called the immunoSEQ multiplex PCR reads again in MiXCR, with one record for every CDR3 protein. The table has 400,000 or so distinct CDR3 sequences, 75% to 90% seen once; the top ten hold 0.12%. The sequenced sample consisted of CD8+ T cells from PBMCs. The receptor set was obtained from a human donor with multiple sclerosis. The CDR3 runs from the conserved cysteine through the conserved F or W. D genes are given only for firm matches. Size is omitted from some rows. Given values are once, few, many or a class for expanded clones.

NA,TRBV25-1,NA,TRBJ2-5,TGTGCCAGCAGTGCGGGGGCGGGGGTGGAGACCCAGTACTTC,CASSAGAGVETQYF
TRBD1,TRBV5-1,NA,TRBJ1-2,TGCGCCAGCAGCGTGACAGGGGAGGACTATGGCTACACCTTC,CASSVTGEDYGYTF
NA,TRBV30,NA,TRBJ1-2,TGTGCCTGGAGTGGGGGTAACTATGGCTACACCTTC,CAWSGGNYGYTF
NA,TRBV10-2,NA,TRBJ1-1,TGCGCCAGCAGTGAGTGGGACGCCCGCCTGGAAGCTTTCTTT,CASSEWDARLEAFF
NA,TRBV25-1,NA,TRBJ2-3,TGTGCCAGCAGTGAATTCGGCGGAGAATATAGCACAGATACGCAGTATTTT,CASSEFGGEYSTDTQYF
NA,TRBV2,NA,TRBJ2-2,TGTGCCAGCATTGCGCCCGACACCGGGGAGCTGTTTTTT,CASIAPDTGELFF
NA,TRBV20-1,NA,TRBJ1-1,TGCAGTGCTAGAGATTTTGTCGCTGAAGCTTTCTTT,CSARDFVAEAFF
NA,TRBV2,NA,TRBJ1-4,TGTGCCAGCAGTGAAAAGGCAGGGAGGGAAAAACTGTTTTTT,CASSEKAGREKLFF
NA,TRBV6-1,NA,TRBJ2-2,TGTGCCAGCAGTGAAAATGCGGAGGCCGGGGAGCTGTTTTTT,CASSENAEAGELFF
NA,TRBV12-3/TRBV12-4,NA,TRBJ2-7,TGTGCCAGCAGTCCATATACAGGCTACGAGCAGTACTTC,CASSPYTGYEQYF
NA,TRBV2,NA,TRBJ2-1,TGTGCCAGCAGCGAGAATACGTACAAGGGGCAGTTCTTC,CASSENTYKGQFF
TRBD2,TRBV27,NA,TRBJ2-7,TGTGCCAGCAGTTTAGGGGGGACTAGCTACGAGCAGTACTTC,CASSLGGTSYEQYF
NA,TRBV19,NA,TRBJ1-1,TGTGCCAGTAGGGCGGCGATAGAAGCTTTCTTT,CASRAAIEAFF
NA,TRBV7-9,NA,TRBJ2-7,TGTGCCAGCAGCCCGAGGGACTCCTACGGGCAGTACTTC,CASSPRDSYGQYF
NA,TRBV9,once,TRBJ2-2,TGTGCCAGCACTAGGGAGAACACCGGGGAGCTGTTTTTT,CASTRENTGELFF
NA,TRBV7-8,NA,TRBJ2-7,TGTGCCAGCAGCCATGAATCCGAGCAGTACTTC,CASSHESEQYF
NA,TRBV4-1,NA,TRBJ2-2,TGCGCCAGCAGCTCTCCCGAAAATGCCGGGGAGCTGTTTTTT,CASSSPENAGELFF
TRBD1,TRBV14,NA,TRBJ2-1,TGTGCCAGCAGCCAAGGGGGGACAGGCTACAATGAGCAGTTCTTC,CASSQGGTGYNEQFF
TRBD1,TRBV27,NA,TRBJ1-1,TGTGCCAGCAGTTTATCAGGACAGGGCCCACGGATGAACACTGAAGCTTTCTTT,CASSLSGQGPRMNTEAFF
TRBD2,TRBV27,NA,TRBJ2-1,TGTGCCAGCAGTCCGGGGACTAGCGGAAGCTACAATGAGCAGTTCTTC,CASSPGTSGSYNEQFF
TRBD2,TRBV2,NA,TRBJ2-1,TGTGCCAGCAGCTGGACTAGCGGGGGGAGCTACAATGAGCAGTTCTTC,CASSWTSGGSYNEQFF
NA,TRBV30,once,TRBJ1-1,TGTGCCTGCGGGGACTCTGAAGCTTTCTTT,CACGDSEAFF
NA,TRBV30,NA,TRBJ1-1,TGTGCCTGGAGTTTAGGGAAGGGATACACTGAAGCTTTCTTT,CAWSLGKGYTEAFF
NA,TRBV28,NA,TRBJ1-1,TGTGCCAGCAGTTTGGTTCGGGCGGGAAAGATGAACACTGAAGCTTTCTTT,CASSLVRAGKMNTEAFF
NA,TRBV27,NA,TRBJ2-5,TGTGCCAGCAGCCCCGGAGCGCGGGGGACCCAGTACTTC,CASSPGARGTQYF
NA,TRBV7-8,NA,TRBJ1-6,TGTGCCAGCAGCTTACCCAGGGCGTATAATTCACCCCTCCACTTT,CASSLPRAYNSPLHF
NA,TRBV10-3,NA,TRBJ1-1,TGTGCCATCAGAATCAGGGGGAACACTGAAGCTTTCTTT,CAIRIRGNTEAFF
NA,TRBV5-8,NA,TRBJ1-1,TGTGCCAGCAGCTGGGGGGCACGACACCACTTAGAAGCTTTCTTT,CASSWGARHHLEAFF
NA,TRBV4-1,NA,TRBJ2-5,TGCGCCAGCAGCCAAGTGGGACCCCAAGAGACCCAGTACTTC,CASSQVGPQETQYF
NA,TRBV29-1,NA,TRBJ2-1,TGCAGCGCCTTCAGTCACTCCTACAATGAGCAGTTCTTC,CSAFSHSYNEQFF
TRBD2,TRBV7-9,once,TRBJ2-1,TGTGCCAGCAGCTCCAGCCGGACGGGGGGCAATGAGCAGTTCTTC,CASSSSRTGGNEQFF
NA,TRBV6-4,NA,TRBJ1-5,TGTGCCAGCAGTGTCCACGTCAATCAGCCCCAGCATTTT,CASSVHVNQPQHF